This is a list of T cell receptor beta chains from one sample in a study of T cell repertoires in ileal Crohn's disease. Generated by immunoSEQ multiplex PCR, the TCRdb table keeps only in-frame clones and is missing some. The sample contains 3,000 to 4,000 clones, 75% to 85% of which appear only once. Material: ileal tissue. The receptors originated from an adult with Crohn's disease. Each CDR3 is given with its conserved first and last residue. Each record gives: D gene, J gene, clone size, V gene, CDR3 DNA, CDR3 protein. The D gene is left open where the match is weak. Clone size is given for some rows only: seen once, a few or many times, or a class if the clone is expanded.

>-|TRBJ2-7|-|TRBV9
TGTGCCAGCAGCGTAGACGGGGAGCCCTACGAGCAGTACTTC
CASSVDGEPYEQYF
>TRBD1|TRBJ1-1|-|TRBV11-2
TGTGCCAGCAGCTTAACCGGGACAGGGAACTCTGAAGCTTTCTTT
CASSLTGTGNSEAFF
>-|TRBJ1-6|-|TRBV4-3
TGCGCCAGCAGCCAAGATACGGTCCTGTCCGGCAGGGCAAATTCACCCCTCCACTTT
CASSQDTVLSGRANSPLHF
>TRBD2|TRBJ2-7|-|TRBV7-8
TGTGCCAGCAGCCCGGGACTAGCGGGGGGGCAAAACGAGCAGTACTTC
CASSPGLAGGQNEQYF
>-|TRBJ1-5|-|TRBV5-1
TGCGCCAGCAGCCAGACAGGTCTCGACAATCAGCCCCAGCATTTT
CASSQTGLDNQPQHF
>TRBD1|TRBJ1-2|-|TRBV28
TGTGCCAGCAGGCCCCGGGGACAGGGAGGGGGCTACACCTTC
CASRPRGQGGGYTF
>TRBD1|TRBJ2-3|-|TRBV29-1
TGCAGCGTTGGGGACAGGGCGCCAGATACGCAGTATTTT
CSVGDRAPDTQYF
>-|TRBJ1-6|-|TRBV18
TGTGCCAGCTCACCACAAAAGCTGGGTTACAGGGAAAATTCACCCCTCCACTTT
CASSPQKLGYRENSPLHF
>-|TRBJ1-4|-|TRBV11-2
TGTGCCAGCAGCCCCCTAAGTGGGCGTCCTAATGAAAAACTGTTTTTT
CASSPLSGRPNEKLFF
>TRBD1|TRBJ2-5|-|TRBV5-1
TGCGCCAGCAGCTCAGGGGGCGCAGAGACCCAGTACTTC
CASSSGGAETQYF
>-|TRBJ2-1|-|TRBV11-1
TGTGCCAGCAGCCCCCAGACAGTCTACAATGAGCAGTTCTTC
CASSPQTVYNEQFF
>TRBD1|TRBJ1-5|few|TRBV5-4
TGTGCCAGCAGCGAGGGACAGGGAAGCAATCAGCCCCAGCATTTT
CASSEGQGSNQPQHF
>-|TRBJ1-2|-|TRBV7-8
TGTGCCAGCAGCTTGTATCAGGGGACTGGCTACACCTTC
CASSLYQGTGYTF
>TRBD2|TRBJ2-7|few|TRBV6-1
TGTGCCAGCAGACTAGCGGGGGGTAACTACGAGCAGTACTTC
CASRLAGGNYEQYF
>TRBD1|TRBJ1-4|-|TRBV28
TGTGCCAGCAGTTACCAGGGGGCACGGGAAAAACTGTTTTTT
CASSYQGAREKLFF
>-|TRBJ1-4|-|TRBV10-3
TGTGCCATCAGTCAAGGGAGAACTACTAATGAAAAACTGTTTTTT
CAISQGRTTNEKLFF